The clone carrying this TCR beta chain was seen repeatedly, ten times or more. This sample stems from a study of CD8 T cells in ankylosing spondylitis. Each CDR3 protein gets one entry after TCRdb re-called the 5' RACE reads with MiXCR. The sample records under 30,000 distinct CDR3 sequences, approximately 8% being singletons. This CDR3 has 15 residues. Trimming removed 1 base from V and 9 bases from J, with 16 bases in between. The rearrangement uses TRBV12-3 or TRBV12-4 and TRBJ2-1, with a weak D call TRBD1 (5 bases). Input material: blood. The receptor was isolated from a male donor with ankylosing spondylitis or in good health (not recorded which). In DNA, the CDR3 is TGTGCCAGCAGTTTAGTCGCCAGGGTTGGTGGTGAGCAGTTCTTC. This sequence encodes CASSLVARVGGEQFF.